The 20 T cell receptor beta chains in this list originate from one sample, sequenced in a study of OX40 agonist ivuxolimab in advanced cancers. The method was immunoSEQ multiplex PCR; TCRdb's version includes in-frame clones alone and lacks a portion of them. The repertoire holds approximately 19,000 clones, with about 73% as singletons. The input for sequencing was CD4+ or CD8+ T cells sorted from blood, taken in a trial of the OX40 agonist ivuxolimab. Receptor source: an adult with an advanced solid tumor such as melanoma, head and neck, liver or kidney cancer.

Sample share makes this clone medium-sized (0.01 to 0.1%). The rearrangement uses TRBV9 and TRBJ1-1; TRBD1 might be the D (5 bases). Looked up from germline, CDR1 is SGDLS and CDR2 is YYNGEE. Trimming shortened V by 4 bases and J by 2 bases, and 9 bases separated the two germline ends. This CDR3 has 13 residues. The CDR3 coding sequence is TGTGCCAGCAGCCCAGGGTCAAACACTGAAGCTTTCTTT. It codes for CASSPGSNTEAFF.

The chain has TRBV29-1 and TRBJ2-7, with 9 bases matching TRBD2. The CDR3 is made up of 18 amino acids. J was trimmed by 6 bases and V by 0 bases; bases with no gene match: 18. CDR1 SQVTM and CDR2 ANQGSEA come from the germline V gene. The CDR3 here is CSVEDRAVAREGGGEQYF. CDR3 in DNA: TGCAGCGTTGAAGATAGGGCAGTAGCGCGGGAGGGCGGGGGCGAGCAGTACTTC.

The V call is TRBV5-5, the J call TRBJ2-7; the D gene is possibly TRBD1 (6 bases). V lost 4 bases and J 3 bases, leaving 11 bases between the germline ends. Germline CDR1 reads SGHKS; CDR2 reads YYEKEE (reference sequence). The CDR3 runs to 13 residues. The CDR3 here is CASSHRDNYEQYF. The CDR3 nucleotides read TGTGCCAGCAGCCACCGGGACAACTACGAGCAGTACTTC.

This chain uses TRBV21-1 with TRBJ1-5. TRBV21-1 is a recognized pseudogene. The CDR3 covers 14 residues. The CDR3 bases are TGTGCCAGCATCAAACTTGGGTTGCGACAGCCCCAGCATTTT. It specifies CASIKLGLRQPQHF.

The chain uses TRBV30 and TRBJ1-3; 8 nucleotides align to TRBD1. The V and J ends lost 3 bases and 3 bases, in that order; junction bases with no gene match: 10. CDR1 and CDR2 (germline): GTSNPN, SVGIG (reference sequence). This CDR3 has 16 amino acids. The CDR3 nucleotides read TGTGCCTGGAGCTACATTCAGGGGGCTGGTGGAAACACCATATATTTT. This encodes CAWSYIQGAGGNTIYF.

The chain combines TRBV7-2 with TRBJ2-5, with D uncertain. Germline CDR1 reads SGHTA; CDR2 reads FQGNSA. V gave up 2 bases and J gave up 5 bases, with 6 bases separating them. This CDR3 has 12 residues. CDR3 in DNA: TGTGCCAGCAGCTTAAGGCGCGAGACCCAGTACTTC. Its translation is CASSLRRETQYF.

The genes are TRBV27 and TRBJ2-1; D is unclear. CDR3 size: 13 residues. V was clipped by 8 bases and J by 9 bases, with 17 bases between them. Germline V CDR1 and CDR2: MNHEY, SMNVEV (reference sequence). CDR3 loop: CASGWSSLGEQFF. The CDR3 bases are TGTGCCAGCGGGTGGAGCTCCCTAGGTGAGCAGTTCTTC.

The rearrangement uses TRBV4-2 and TRBJ1-1; D call uncertain. In germline, CDR1 is LGHNA, CDR2 YNFKEQ. The CDR3 length is 11 residues. Trimming stripped 0 bases from V and 8 bases from J, with 4 bases between. In DNA, the CDR3 is TGTGCCAGCAGCCAAGATACCGAAGCTTTCTTT. It encodes CASSQDTEAFF.

This sequence joins TRBV5-1 and TRBJ2-3, with D possibly TRBD2 on 5 matching bases. With 1 base removed from V and 0 bases from J, the gap between germline ends came to 9 bases. This CDR3 spans 15 amino acids. The V gene's germline CDR1 is SGHRS and CDR2 YFSETQ. CDR3 region: CASSLTSASTDTQYF. CDR3 bases: TGCGCCAGCAGCTTGACTAGTGCGAGCACAGATACGCAGTATTTT.

The rearrangement joins TRBV29-1 to TRBJ2-7; 8 nucleotides line up with TRBD1. V was pared by 1 base and J by 7 bases, with 9 bases of the junction left unmatched. Germline V CDR1 and CDR2: SQVTM, ANQGSEA. CDR3 length: 14 amino acids. CDR3 bases: TGCAGCGTTGAAGGCCGGACAGGGATTAAGGAGCAGTACTTC. The encoded protein is CSVEGRTGIKEQYF.

This chain links TRBV19 with TRBJ2-5; D possibly uses TRBD1 or TRBD2 (5 bases each). The J call is doubtful: the DNA matches TRBJ2-7 better. This CDR3 region has 16 residues. Germline assignment: CDR1 LNHDA and CDR2 SQIVND (reference sequence). The chain's CDR3 is CASSPAPRGHYHEQYF. The CDR3 DNA is TGTGCCAGTAGTCCAGCCCCCCGGGGCCATTACCACGAGCAGTACTTC.

This clone was seen just once. The chain has TRBV5-1 and TRBJ2-2; TRBD1 is a possible D gene (5 bases). V dropped 2 bases and J dropped 6 bases, with 11 bases sitting between them. CDR1 is SGHRS and CDR2 is YFSETQ in the germline V gene. CDR3 length: 14 residues. The CDR3 nucleotides read TGCGCCAGCAGCTTAAGGGGTTCCGCCGGGGAGCTGTTTTTT. It yields the protein CASSLRGSAGELFF.

The chain is built from TRBV11-1 and TRBJ2-7; D not resolved. The length of the CDR3 is 14 residues. The V and J ends lost 5 bases and 6 bases respectively, with 17 bases between them. Germline V lookup: CDR1 SGHAT, CDR2 FQDESV (reference sequence). This CDR3 is CASSPEEFGSEQYF. CDR3 DNA: TGTGCCAGCAGCCCCGAAGAATTCGGCTCCGAGCAGTACTTC.

The gene calls are TRBV19 and TRBJ2-4, with 8 bases that match TRBD1. From germline, CDR1 is LNHDA and CDR2 SQIVND (reference sequence). The CDR3 runs 20 residues. V was clipped by 6 bases and J by 1 base; unmatched bases: 20. The CDR3 loop is CASSRAQGEIGIRAKNIQYF. CDR3 DNA: TGTGCCAGTAGCCGAGCACAGGGGGAGATTGGAATACGGGCCAAAAACATTCAGTACTTC.

The chain recombines TRBV7-3 with TRBJ1-1; 10 bases match TRBD1. This CDR3 has 15 amino acids. Losses at the gene ends were 2 bases for V and 2 bases for J; bases not matched to a gene: 2. Germline V gene data show CDR1 as SGHTA and CDR2 as FQGTGA. This CDR3 is CASSLRTGGNTEAFF. The CDR3 DNA is TGTGCCAGCAGCTTACGGACAGGGGGAAACACTGAAGCTTTCTTT.

The rearrangement links TRBV7-2 to TRBJ2-5; D not certain. CDR1 is SGHTA, CDR2 FQGNSA, per germline. Trimming took off 0 bases at V and 1 base at J, with 6 bases between the two ends. The CDR3 length is 14 residues. CDR3 bases: TGTGCCAGCAGCTTAGCTGCAGGCCAAGAGACCCAGTACTTC. Translation gives CASSLAAGQETQYF.

This clone showed up just a few times. The CDR3 loop is CATSPDRSGANVLTF. The DNA for the CDR3 is TGTGCCACCAGCCCTGACAGGTCTGGGGCCAACGTCCTGACTTTC. The rearrangement joins TRBV15 to TRBJ2-6; possible D gene TRBD1, 6 bases. Germline CDR1 and CDR2: LNHNV and YYDKDF (reference sequence). The CDR3 runs to 15 residues. V lost 5 bases to trimming and J lost 1 base, with 9 bases between them.

This chain uses TRBV6-6 with TRBJ1-5, with D possibly TRBD1 on 5 matching bases. Trimming pared 8 bases from V and 7 bases from J, leaving 15 bases between. Germline values: CDR1 MNHNY, CDR2 SVGAGI (reference sequence). This CDR3 spans 13 amino acids. CDR3 residues: CASSRGGNQPQHF. Written as DNA, the CDR3 is TGTGCCAGCTCACGGGGGGGAAACCAGCCCCAGCATTTT.

This clone was counted a single time. The chain employs TRBV7-8 and TRBJ1-1, with D unclear. The CDR3 contains 16 residues. Germline CDR1 SGHVS, CDR2 FQNEAQ. V was cut by 5 bases and J by 2 bases, with 18 bases left in between. CDR3 amino acids: CASSATLSGPNTEAFF. CDR3 nucleotide sequence: TGTGCCAGCAGCGCGACTTTATCCGGGCCCAACACTGAAGCTTTCTTT.

V is TRBV7-9 and J is TRBJ2-7; 7 nucleotides line up with TRBD1. The CDR3 loop spans 14 amino acids. The germline V gene encodes CDR1 SEHNR and CDR2 FQNEAQ (reference sequence). V shed 8 bases and J 3 bases; nucleotides not matched to a gene: 10. The CDR3 spells CASQGGTTYYEQYF. The CDR3 nucleotides are TGTGCCAGCCAAGGGGGCACTACTTACTACGAGCAGTACTTC.